The clone carrying this T cell receptor beta chain occurred a few times. CDR1 DFQATT and CDR2 SNEGSKA come from the germline V gene (reference sequence). V lost 3 bases to trimming and J lost 11 bases; unmatched junction nucleotides: 11. This CDR3 is 13 amino acids long. The source of the sample is a study of T-cell reconstitution after alpha-beta-depleted transplantation in children. Molecular barcoding with unique molecular identifiers was used for the TCRbeta library. Using its own MiXCR run on the PCR reads, TCRdb lists one record per CDR3 protein. The data contain about 230,000 distinct CDR3 sequences, approximately 9.9% of them singletons.

The specimen was PBMCs from the stem cell graft donor, collected from the stem cell graft. This sequence joins TRBV20-1 and TRBJ1-1, with 8 bases aligning to TRBD1. This clonotype originated in a human donor who donated a stem cell graft to a child with SCID. CDR3 loop: CSASSGGASVAFF. DNA for the CDR3: TGCAGTGCTAGTTCAGGGGGCGCCTCCGTCGCTTTCTTT.